The 22 T cell receptor beta chains given below trace back to one sample, sequenced in a study of CXCR3-negative and CXCR3-positive naive CD8 T cells. Libraries were UMI-labeled 5' RACE TRB cDNA. Reprocessing the 5' RACE reads, TCRdb reports a single entry for every CDR3 protein and omits DNA. This table holds approximately 83,000 distinct CDR3 sequences. The sample comprised naive CXCR3- CD8+ T cells from blood. Specified subset: CD45RO-CCR7+CD27+CD95- naive CD8+ T cells lacking CXCR3 (TNR3-). The receptors here all came from a human donor in good health. Some clones in this sample may be carry-over from other donors' samples.

V and J are TRBV7-9 and TRBJ1-1; TCRdb's D call, TRBD1, is unchecked because there is no DNA. This CDR3 region has 14 residues. CDR1 SEHNR and CDR2 FQNEAQ come from the germline V gene (reference sequence). This CDR3 is CASSTTGGETEAFF.

The rearrangement joins TRBV29-1 to TRBJ2-1; there is no DNA to check the TCRdb D call of TRBD2. This CDR3 is 14 amino acids long. The V gene's germline CDR1 is SQVTM and CDR2 ANQGSEA. The CDR3 loop is CSVPLGPTLREQFF.

The chain combines TRBV21-1 with TRBJ1-1; the D gene TCRdb calls, TRBD1, cannot be checked with no DNA. TRBV21-1 has pseudogene status. The CDR3 spans 14 residues. The CDR3 reads CASSGQAGNTEAFF.

The chain couples TRBV29-1 to TRBJ2-7; TCRdb proposes TRBD1, but this gene call is untestable without DNA. Per germline, CDR1 SQVTM and CDR2 ANQGSEA. The CDR3 is made up of 15 amino acids. The CDR3 loop is CSVEDFGTGGYEQYF.

The chain has TRBV28 and TRBJ1-1. Germline assignment: CDR1 MDHEN and CDR2 SYDVKM. The CDR3 is 17 amino acids. Here the CDR3 reads CASSFSRETLSETEAFF.

The chain's CDR3 is CARSLPGSSGANVLTF. This chain links TRBV7-9 with TRBJ2-6; TCRdb selects TRBD1, and the lack of DNA leaves this call unchecked. Germline V gene data show CDR1 as SEHNR and CDR2 as FQNEAQ (reference sequence). This CDR3 spans 16 amino acids.

This chain links TRBV12-3 or TRBV12-4 with TRBJ2-3; with no DNA, the TCRdb D assignment of TRBD1 cannot be verified. The CDR3 consists of 15 residues. CDR3: CASSPEDSYTDTQYF.

V usage is TRBV12-3 or TRBV12-4 and J usage is TRBJ1-2; TCRdb calls TRBD1, which cannot be checked without DNA. The CDR3 has 13 residues. CDR3 in amino acids: CASSLDIRYGYTF.

V is TRBV29-1 and J is TRBJ2-7; TCRdb names TRBD1, which stays unverified in the absence of DNA. The CDR3 is 17 residues long. Per germline, CDR1 SQVTM and CDR2 ANQGSEA. The CDR3 spells CSVLTVSTGQGIYEQYF.

This chain joins TRBV12-3 or TRBV12-4 and TRBJ2-5; TCRdb's D call, TRBD1, is unchecked because there is no DNA. The length of the CDR3 is 13 residues. CDR3 residues: CASSTGGKETQYF.

The chain joins TRBV29-1 to TRBJ2-1; TCRdb's D call, TRBD1, is unchecked because there is no DNA. The germline CDR1 and CDR2 sequences are SQVTM and ANQGSEA. This CDR3 spans 11 amino acids. CDR3 in amino acids: CSVVKGDEQFF.

The chain carries TRBV7-8 and TRBJ2-5; the TRBD1 assignment by TCRdb is unverifiable without DNA. Germline V lookup: CDR1 SGHVS, CDR2 FQNEAQ. There are 15 residues in the CDR3. CDR3 residues: CASSLRLAGAETQYF.

The chain couples TRBV27 to TRBJ1-1; TCRdb reports TRBD1, a call that lacks DNA to check it against. CDR1 is MNHEY and CDR2 is SMNVEV in the germline V gene (reference sequence). This CDR3 contains 15 residues. This CDR3 reads CASSLSGTGFTEAFF.

The V call is TRBV4-1, the J call TRBJ2-7; TCRdb calls TRBD2, which cannot be checked without DNA. There are 13 residues in the CDR3. The germline V gene encodes CDR1 MGHRA and CDR2 YSYEKL. CDR3 residues: CASSQASAEEQYF.

The chain is built from TRBV7-2 and TRBJ1-1. Germline loops: CDR1 SGHTA, CDR2 FQGNSA. The CDR3 loop spans 15 amino acids. The CDR3 reads CASSLRDYLNTEAFF.

The rearrangement uses TRBV28 and TRBJ2-1; TCRdb's D gene call, TRBD1, goes unchecked for lack of DNA. In germline, CDR1 is MDHEN, CDR2 SYDVKM. The CDR3 has 15 residues. The CDR3 protein is CATGGSGANDNEQFF.

The V gene is TRBV7-6, the J gene TRBJ2-3; TCRdb selects TRBD2, and the lack of DNA leaves this call unchecked. CDR1 and CDR2 (germline): SGHVS, FNYEAQ. This CDR3 comprises 17 residues. The CDR3 is CASSLTPLAGAGDTQYF. Full variable domain (rest looked up from reference TRBV7-6 and TRBJ2-3): GAGVSQSPRYKVTKRGQDVALRCDPISGHVSLYWYRQALGQGPEFLTYFNYEAQQDKSGLPNDRFSAERPEGSISTLTIQRTEQRDSAMYRCASSLTPLAGAGDTQYFGPGTRLTVL.

The genes are TRBV14 and TRBJ2-7; the TCRdb D gene call, TRBD1, has no DNA to confirm it. Germline lookup yields CDR1 SGHDN and CDR2 FVKESK. The CDR3 consists of 14 residues. The CDR3 loop reads CASSQEWGSYEQYF.

The V and J genes are TRBV29-1 and TRBJ2-2; TCRdb names TRBD2, which stays unverified in the absence of DNA. Germline CDR1 and CDR2: SQVTM and ANQGSEA. The CDR3 is made up of 15 amino acids. CDR3 amino acids: CSVSGLPARAGELFF.

The chain uses TRBV28 and TRBJ2-3; checking the TCRdb D call of TRBD1 is not possible without DNA. The germline gives CDR1 MDHEN, CDR2 SYDVKM. This CDR3 contains 14 residues. The CDR3 region is CASSPSVGANTQYF.

This chain connects TRBV5-5 to TRBJ2-3; no DNA is available, so the TRBD1 call from TCRdb remains unchecked. Germline lookup yields CDR1 SGHKS and CDR2 YYEKEE (reference sequence). The CDR3 consists of 16 residues. The CDR3 loop reads CASSLAWAGKADTQYF.

This sequence joins TRBV20-1 and TRBJ2-3; as DNA is missing, the TRBD2 call by TCRdb cannot be tested. The CDR3 length is 15 residues. CDR1 is DFQATT and CDR2 is SNEGSKA in the germline V gene (reference sequence). Here the CDR3 reads CSAPNWLGGVDTQYF.